This note documents a single TCR beta chain sequence. Its antigen is not identified. This sample is part of a study of blood T cells in healthy people across ages. About the study: Researchers report that template switching captured about one barcoded beta molecule per two T cells.

Whole-study results and caveats: Unknown CMV status may confound age-related changes in expanded clones. Investigators treated diversity estimates from one million T cells as underestimates.

Next came a second PCR, run for roughly 6 to 11 cycles, which used a sample-barcoded 5' primer along with a J-beta primer mix. TCRdb re-called the 5' RACE reads with MiXCR, one entry per CDR3 protein. The table shows about 830,000 distinct CDR3 sequences, with 55% to 65% occurring only once. Trimming cost V 4 bases and J 2 bases; bases outside gene matches: 8. Germline values: CDR1 SEHNR, CDR2 FQNEAQ (reference sequence). The CDR3 consists of 16 residues. Sequenced sample: blood. V is TRBV7-9 and J is TRBJ2-1, with TRBD1 matching over 7 bases. This sequence was found in a man between 25 and 39 years old in good health. Written as DNA, the CDR3 is TGTGCCAGCAGCTACAGGGACAGAACACCCTACAATGAGCAGTTCTTC. Encoded protein: CASSYRDRTPYNEQFF.